This T cell receptor beta chain is drawn from a study of identical twins. As to this clonotype: Its antigen is unidentified.

Broader study findings: Fewer insertions characterized abundant cord blood beta clonotypes, whereas memory repertoires showed none.

Template switching introduced a universal primer site, and the cDNA bore unique molecular identifiers. TCRdb reprocessed the 5' RACE reads via MiXCR and lists one record per CDR3 protein. The repertoire consists of 540,000 or so distinct CDR3 sequences, with approximately 20% occurring once and the leading ten covering around 0.48%. Separately, the same data were catalogued under a study of yellow fever vaccine responses in identical twins. That report adds: In identical twins, vaccine T cell responses appeared partly shared and partly individual.

The sequenced material came from CD4+ T cells sorted from blood. This clonotype was obtained from a woman aged 18-29 years in good health.

This chain's CDR3 is CASSEGSSTHNEQFF. The CDR3 DNA sequence: TGTGCCAGCAGTGAAGGGTCAAGCACCCACAATGAGCAGTTCTTC. The chain is built from TRBV6-1 and TRBJ2-1; D gene uncertain. The CDR3 loop spans 15 amino acids. The ends were cut back, 1 base at V and 5 bases at J, with 12 bases in the middle. In germline, CDR1 is MNHNS, CDR2 SASEGT.